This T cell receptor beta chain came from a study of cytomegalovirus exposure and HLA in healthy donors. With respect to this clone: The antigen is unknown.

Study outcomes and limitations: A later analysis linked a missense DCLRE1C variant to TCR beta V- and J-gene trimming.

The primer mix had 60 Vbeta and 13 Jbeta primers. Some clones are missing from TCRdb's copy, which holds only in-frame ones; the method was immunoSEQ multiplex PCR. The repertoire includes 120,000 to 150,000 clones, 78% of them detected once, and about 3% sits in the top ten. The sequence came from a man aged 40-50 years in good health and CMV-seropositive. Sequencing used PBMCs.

The CDR3 nucleotides are TGCGCCAGCAGCTTGGGAGGTCACGAGCAGTACTTC. Residues: CASSLGGHEQYF. The genes are TRBV5-1 and TRBJ2-7; D is uncertain. V lost 0 bases and J 5 bases, leaving 6 bases between the germline ends. The CDR3 is 12 residues long. Germline values: CDR1 SGHRS, CDR2 YFSETQ.